Listed here are 7 T cell receptor beta chains from one sample, sequenced in a study of radiation and T cells in renal cell carcinoma. Time point of the sample: blood 2 weeks post-SBRT. Treatment reported: 15 Gy SBRT to primary tumor, nephrectomy 4 weeks later. Measured with immunoSEQ multiplex PCR; TCRdb has only the in-frame clones, and not every one. There are around 75,000 clones in the sample; 82% occur only once, and approximately 6.4% lies in the top ten. The specimen comprised blood, sampled from a patient whose treatment included radiotherapy and nephrectomy. These TCRs come from a man aged 55 to 70 with renal cell carcinoma.

V is TRBV19 and J is TRBJ1-1; the D is unclear. This CDR3 has 12 residues. V was trimmed by 8 bases and J by 0 bases, leaving 7 bases between them. Germline V gene data show CDR1 as LNHDA and CDR2 as SQIVND (reference sequence). The CDR3 region has the DNA TGTGCCAGTCAAGGGTTGAACACTGAAGCTTTCTTT. As protein: CASQGLNTEAFF.

The chain uses TRBV28 and TRBJ2-7; 10 bases match TRBD1. V was clipped by 4 bases and J by 1 base; unmatched bases: 10. Per the germline V gene, CDR1 is MDHEN and CDR2 is SYDVKM. The length of the CDR3 is 17 residues. CDR3 nucleotides: TGTGCCAGCAGTTCACCGGCGGGACAGGGGACATCCTACGAGCAGTACTTC. Encoded protein: CASSSPAGQGTSYEQYF.

This clone was picked up one time. CDR3 region: CASSGQFYGYTF. The CDR3 coding sequence is TGTGCCAGCAGCGGACAGTTCTATGGCTACACCTTC. The V call is TRBV6-5, the J call TRBJ1-2; D might be TRBD1 (6 bases). Germline V CDR1 and CDR2: MNHEY, SVGAGI. This CDR3 comprises 12 residues. Trimming stripped 6 bases from V and 4 bases from J, with 9 bases between.

The table lists this clone with a few counts. The chain links TRBV12-5 to TRBJ2-1, with 7 bases matching TRBD1. Germline V gene lookup returns CDR1 LGHNT and CDR2 FRNRAP. Unmatched junction bases numbered 6, after V lost 5 bases and J lost 5 bases. This CDR3 region has 14 residues. The CDR3, as DNA: TGTGCTAGTGGTAGGGACAGTGCCAACAATGAGCAGTTCTTC. It specifies CASGRDSANNEQFF.

The gene calls are TRBV10-3 and TRBJ2-5; 7 bases are a match to TRBD2. The J segment lost 2 bases and the V segment lost 8 bases, leaving 2 bases of the junction unmatched. This CDR3 is built from 12 residues. The V gene's germline CDR1 is ENHRY and CDR2 SYGVKD. This CDR3 is CAISSGQETQYF. The CDR3 coding sequence is TGTGCCATCTCTAGCGGACAAGAGACCCAGTACTTC.

J is TRBJ2-2 and V is TRBV9; 11 bases map to TRBD2. Germline CDR1 and CDR2: SGDLS and YYNGEE. The CDR3 has 16 amino acids. V dropped 4 bases and J dropped 4; count of bases not matched to a gene: 6. The CDR3 is CASSTTSGSGTGELFF. In DNA, the CDR3 is TGTGCCAGCAGCACCACTAGCGGGAGCGGCACCGGGGAGCTGTTTTTT.

This clone was seen a few times. The genes are TRBV20-1 and TRBJ2-3, with D hard to call. This CDR3 spans 11 amino acids. Trimming removed 5 bases at V and 5 bases at J, with 8 bases between. CDR1 DFQATT and CDR2 SNEGSKA come from the germline V gene (reference sequence). The CDR3 DNA reads TGCAGTGCTCGCCCACAAGATACGCAGTATTTT. It translates to CSARPQDTQYF.